The 17 T cell receptor beta chains presented below share a single source sample, sequenced in a study of regulatory T cells in long-lasting Graves disease. Time point of the sample: newly diagnosed GD, antithyroid drugs for less than 3 months. Preparation of the TCR library used RNA extracted from PBMCs. For TCR beta, libraries came from iRepertoire HTBI primers and Arm-PCR of CDR3 regions. TCRdb re-called the multiplex PCR reads through MiXCR, storing one row per CDR3 protein. The sample yields 350,000 to 400,000 distinct CDR3 sequences, roughly 17% seen once. This same sample was also taken into another study, of T cells in Graves' hyperthyroidism and ophthalmopathy.

Specimen: peripheral blood mononuclear cells (PBMCs), collected at new diagnosis, from a patient treated with antithyroid drugs. All receptors derive from a woman aged 18-29 years with Graves disease.

This clonotype was counted ten times or more. The rearrangement links TRBV2 to TRBJ1-6; D ambiguous. The germline V gene encodes CDR1 SNHLY and CDR2 FYNNEI. This CDR3 has 13 amino acids. The germline V and J ends were trimmed by 3 bases and 7 bases, with 7 bases remaining between them. DNA of the CDR3: TGTGCCAGCAGTGAGGGATTCAATTCACCCCTCCACTTT. Translated, it gives CASSEGFNSPLHF. Combining the CDR3 with reference TRBV2 and TRBJ1-6 gives the whole variable domain EPEVTQTPSHQVTQMGQEVILRCVPISNHLYFYWYRQILGQKVEFLVSFYNNEISEKSEIFDDQFSVERPDGSNFTLKIRSTKLEDSAMYFCASSEGFNSPLHFGNGTRLTVT.

In regard to this clonotype: A much larger clonotype is one base distant, so this may be a read error. The chain is built from TRBV28 and TRBJ2-1, with D possibly matching TRBD2 (6 bases). The CDR3 contains 15 residues. Germline CDR1 is MDHEN and CDR2 is SYDVKM. The ends were cut back, 4 bases at V and 10 bases at J, with 20 bases in the middle. In DNA form, the CDR3 reads TGTGCCAGCAGTTCCTGGTCGACTAGTGAGGCCGAGCAGTTCTTC. This translates into CASSSWSTSEAEQFF.

The chain couples TRBV19 to TRBJ1-3, with a possible D match to TRBD1 (5 bases). CDR3 length: 14 residues. CDR1 and CDR2 (germline): LNHDA, SQIVND (reference sequence). With 5 bases removed from V and 0 bases from J, the gap between germline ends came to 8 bases. The CDR3 DNA is TGTGCCAGTAGTGGGACCGGCTCTGGAAACACCATATATTTT. Translating it yields CASSGTGSGNTIYF.

As to this clonotype: Germline is not matched at one junction end, which may reflect a read error. This chain links TRBV6-2 or TRBV6-3 with TRBJ2-7; D possibly corresponds to TRBD2 (5 bases). The CDR3 runs 16 residues. Germline CDR1 MNHEY, CDR2 SVGEGT. This CDR3 is CAGSSQSGLSSYEQYF. The DNA for the CDR3 is TGTGCCGGCAGTAGTCAGTCTGGACTTTCCTCCTACGAGCAGTACTTC.

This clonotype has a count of ten or more. The chain has TRBV5-6 and TRBJ2-2, with D maybe TRBD2 (5 bases). V was trimmed by 2 bases and J by 7 bases, leaving 18 bases between them. This CDR3 spans 16 amino acids. Germline V gene lookup returns CDR1 SGHDT and CDR2 YYEEEE. The DNA for the CDR3 is TGTGCCAGCAGCTTCCGGGAACGGCGCGTTGGCGGGGAGCTGTTTTTT. Translating it yields CASSFRERRVGGELFF.

This clonotype was detected ten times or more. This sequence joins TRBV10-1 and TRBJ1-4, with no clear D. V was shortened by 4 bases and J by 8 bases, with 14 bases between the two germline ends. The CDR3 totals 14 residues. CDR1 WNHNN and CDR2 SYGVQD come from the germline V gene (reference sequence). CDR3 loop: CASSVEGRAEKLFF. The CDR3 DNA is TGCGCCAGCAGTGTGGAGGGTCGGGCGGAAAAACTGTTTTTT.

This clonotype was seen many times. The chain uses TRBV20-1 and TRBJ2-7; D is ambiguous. From germline, CDR1 is DFQATT and CDR2 SNEGSKA (reference sequence). CDR3 length equals 15 residues. The V and J ends lost 6 bases and 4 bases respectively, with 22 bases between them. In nucleotides, the CDR3 is TGCAGTGCAAACGGCCTGACTCAAGGACCTTACGAGCAGTACTTC. It codes for CSANGLTQGPYEQYF.

In this sample, this clonotype turned up many times. At one boundary the junction diverges from the germline segment, which might be a read error. The chain has TRBV11-2 and TRBJ2-3; 14 bases match TRBD2. The CDR3 loop spans 17 amino acids. Germline-derived CDR1 and CDR2 are SGHAT and FQNNGV. DNA for the CDR3: TGCGCCAGCAGCCGACTAGCGGGGGGGCTTTCCCCAGATACGCAGTATTTT. It encodes CASSRLAGGLSPDTQYF.

In this sample, this clonotype turned up many times. The CDR3 DNA sequence: TGTGCCAGTACCTCCTTGACAGGGAGGTTGACTCTCACAGATACGCAGTATTTT. As protein: CASTSLTGRLTLTDTQYF. V usage is TRBV27 and J usage is TRBJ2-3, with a possible D match to TRBD1 (7 bases). The V gene's germline CDR1 is MNHEY and CDR2 SMNVEV (reference sequence). The V end was cut by 9 bases, the J end by 2 bases, with 27 bases between. This CDR3 is built from 18 residues.

The sample holds a few counts of this clonotype. This chain links TRBV10-3 with TRBJ1-3; no reliable D call. Germline CDR1 reads ENHRY; CDR2 reads SYGVKD. Trimming left V 5 bases short and J 4 bases short, with 6 bases between. The CDR3 loop spans 12 amino acids. CDR3 DNA sequence: TGTGCCATCAGTAGCAGGGGAAACACCATATATTTT. Amino acid sequence: CAISSRGNTIYF.

This clonotype was recorded at least ten times. V gene TRBV28 combines with J gene TRBJ2-7; the D is unclear. The CDR3 sequence is 12 residues long. Germline V gene sequence: CDR1 MDHEN, CDR2 SYDVKM. The V gene lost 5 bases and the J gene lost 6 bases, with 11 bases spanning the gap. CDR3 sequence (DNA): TGTGCCAGCAGTCGGCCGGTGGCCGAGCAGTACTTC. This sequence encodes CASSRPVAEQYF.

As for this clonotype: This is likely an artifact of a read error, given a far larger clone one base away. The chain links TRBV7-3 to TRBJ2-7; D is possibly TRBD2 (6 bases). There are 17 residues in the CDR3. Germline V gene sequence: CDR1 SGHTA, CDR2 FQGTGA. The CDR3 sequence is CASSLGGVGGLTYEQCF. CDR3 DNA: TGTGCCAGCAGCTTAGGTGGTGTGGGGGGACTTACGTACGAGCAGTGCTTC. The full variable domain, completed using reference TRBV7-3 and TRBJ2-7, is GAGVSQTPSNKVTEKGKYVELRCDPISGHTALYWYRQSLGQGPEFLIYFQGTGAADDSGLPNDRFFAVRPEGSVSTLKIQRTERGDSAVYLCASSLGGVGGLTYEQCFGPGTRLTVT.

This clonotype was counted many times. A junction boundary mismatches the germline segment, possibly from a read error. This rearrangement joins TRBV7-9 to TRBJ2-1; 9 bases are a match to TRBD2. The CDR3 length is 13 residues. Looked up from germline, CDR1 is SEHNR and CDR2 is FQNEAQ (reference sequence). The CDR3 here is CASRLAGDDEQFF. CDR3 DNA: TGTGCCAGCAGGTTAGCGGGAGATGATGAGCAGTTCTTC.

This clonotype was seen at least ten times. The genes are TRBV6-2 or TRBV6-3 and TRBJ2-3; the match to TRBD2 covers 8 bases. Germline loops: CDR1 MNHEY, CDR2 SVGEGT. This CDR3 is built from 18 residues. The V and J ends lost 2 bases and 0 bases, in that order; junction bases with no gene match: 10. Written as DNA, the CDR3 is TGTGCCAGCAGTTACGCGAGCGGGGGACCTGGAAGCACAGATACGCAGTATTTT. Its translation: CASSYASGGPGSTDTQYF.

With regard to this clonotype: This likely stems from a read error, as it lies one base from a far larger clone. The V call is TRBV2, the J call TRBJ2-1; the D call may be TRBD1 or TRBD2 (5 bases each). There are 14 residues in the CDR3. Germline V gives CDR1 SNHLY, CDR2 FYNNEI. The V and J ends lost 6 bases and 9 bases respectively, with 18 bases between them. The CDR3 loop reads CASSQDRPGAEQFF. CDR3 DNA sequence: TGTGCCAGCAGCCAAGACCGCCCCGGGGCTGAGCAGTTCTTC.

This chain links TRBV4-1 with TRBJ1-4, with 8 bases identical to TRBD1. Trimming took 1 base from V and 8 from J; bases not matched to a gene: 9. The CDR3 loop spans 16 amino acids. In germline, CDR1 is MGHRA, CDR2 YSYEKL. The CDR3 region is CASSQVPGQGSEKLFF. The CDR3 DNA reads as TGCGCCAGCAGCCAAGTGCCCGGACAGGGAAGCGAAAAACTGTTTTTT.

V usage is TRBV4-1 and J usage is TRBJ2-5; TRBD1 is a possible D gene (6 bases). The CDR3 totals 13 residues. Trimming took 4 bases from V and 5 from J, leaving 11 bases between them. The V gene's germline CDR1 is MGHRA and CDR2 YSYEKL. The CDR3 DNA is TGCGCCAGCAGCCGCCGCCAGGGGGAGACCCAGTACTTC. As protein: CASSRRQGETQYF.